This TCR beta chain was recovered during a study of blood T cell repertoires in COVID-19. Profiled with immunoSEQ multiplex PCR; TCRdb holds only in-frame clones, not every one. The profile shows 55,000 to 65,000 clones, around 90% of them singletons. The CDR3 extends over 14 amino acids. Germline V gives CDR1 LGHNA, CDR2 YSLEER. Trimming removed 0 bases from V and 4 bases from J, with 9 bases in between. The sequencing sample was made of peripheral blood. J is TRBJ1-2 and V is TRBV4-3; no definite D call. The origin of this receptor is a man between 60 and 75 years old with acute or convalescent COVID-19. CDR3 loop: CASSQDTRSYGYTF. The CDR3 DNA reads as TGCGCCAGCAGCCAAGATACGCGGAGCTATGGCTACACCTTC.